These T cell receptor beta chains were read from a single sample in a study of regulatory T cells in long-lasting Graves disease. Using its own MiXCR run on the multiplex PCR reads, TCRdb lists one record per CDR3 protein. The profile shows around 450,000 distinct CDR3 sequences, 15% to 20% of them singletons. These data also formed part of another study, on T cells in Graves' hyperthyroidism and ophthalmopathy.

This material consisted of peripheral blood mononuclear cells (PBMCs), taken at new diagnosis, from a patient treated with antithyroid drugs. These receptors were obtained from a man aged 40-49 years with Graves disease. Each CDR3 is given with its conserved first and last residue.

J gene: TRBJ2-2; V gene: TRBV28; CDR3 protein: CASRDYPQGDTGELFF
J gene: TRBJ1-2; V gene: TRBV6-2/TRBV6-3; CDR3 protein: CASSNPGQNYGYTF
J gene: TRBJ2-7; V gene: TRBV28; CDR3 protein: CASSLGGLDSYEQYF
J gene: TRBJ1-1; V gene: TRBV11-2; CDR3 protein: CASSHTTGGRTEAFF
J gene: TRBJ1-5; V gene: TRBV3-1; CDR3 protein: CASSPPGFRNQPQHF
J gene: TRBJ2-3; V gene: TRBV11-2; CDR3 protein: CASSFLSGESSTDTQYF
J gene: TRBJ2-7; V gene: TRBV28; CDR3 protein: CASRPPSSYEQYF
J gene: TRBJ2-7; V gene: TRBV12-5; CDR3 protein: CASGFYLAGVYEQYF
J gene: TRBJ2-7; V gene: TRBV4-1; CDR3 protein: CASSQVEAASYEQYF
J gene: TRBJ2-7; V gene: TRBV5-1; CDR3 protein: CASSSSPGSSYEQYF
J gene: TRBJ2-7; V gene: TRBV11-2; CDR3 protein: CASRGLAGGGEQYF
J gene: TRBJ1-5; V gene: TRBV28; CDR3 protein: CASMAPDSNQPQHF
J gene: TRBJ1-5; V gene: TRBV11-2; CDR3 protein: CASSLRGGQPQHF
J gene: TRBJ2-7; V gene: TRBV10-1; CDR3 protein: CASSADRGIYEQYF
J gene: -; V gene: TRBV19; CDR3 protein: CAVSQLGGVPNTQYF
J gene: TRBJ2-3; V gene: TRBV13; CDR3 protein: CASSFVREIKDTQYF
J gene: TRBJ1-5; V gene: TRBV19; CDR3 protein: CASSELPNQLQHF
J gene: TRBJ2-7; V gene: TRBV28; CDR3 protein: CASRPRDRASYEQYF
J gene: TRBJ2-1; V gene: TRBV20-1; CDR3 protein: CSCSVPGPLREQFF
J gene: TRBJ1-2; V gene: TRBV20-1; CDR3 protein: CSVVYGLNGYTF
J gene: TRBJ1-5; V gene: TRBV2; CDR3 protein: CASSDFSQGNQPQHF
J gene: TRBJ1-1; V gene: TRBV7-9; CDR3 protein: CASRTTGGMNTEAFF
J gene: TRBJ2-7; V gene: TRBV3-1; CDR3 protein: CASSQRASSYEQYF
J gene: TRBJ1-4; V gene: TRBV13; CDR3 protein: CASSLTHRGVNEKLFF
J gene: TRBJ2-1; V gene: TRBV10-3; CDR3 protein: CAISPGLADNEQFF
J gene: TRBJ2-3; V gene: TRBV7-9; CDR3 protein: CASSLEGGDSGPSSTDTQYF
J gene: TRBJ2-3; V gene: TRBV30; CDR3 protein: CAWSGRRASTDTQYF
J gene: TRBJ2-1; V gene: TRBV3-1; CDR3 protein: CASSQVPNLGGKYNEQFF
J gene: TRBJ2-1; V gene: TRBV6-2/TRBV6-3; CDR3 protein: CASSDLGLAGAYEQFF
J gene: TRBJ2-3; V gene: TRBV11-3; CDR3 protein: CASSLGGRAGTDTQYF
J gene: TRBJ1-4; V gene: TRBV30; CDR3 protein: CAFDRPNEKLFF
J gene: TRBJ1-5; V gene: TRBV10-1; CDR3 protein: CASRTVVNQPQHF
J gene: TRBJ1-1; V gene: TRBV5-1; CDR3 protein: CASSPRSDPNTEAFF
J gene: TRBJ2-5; V gene: TRBV30; CDR3 protein: CAWTWPELSGETQYF